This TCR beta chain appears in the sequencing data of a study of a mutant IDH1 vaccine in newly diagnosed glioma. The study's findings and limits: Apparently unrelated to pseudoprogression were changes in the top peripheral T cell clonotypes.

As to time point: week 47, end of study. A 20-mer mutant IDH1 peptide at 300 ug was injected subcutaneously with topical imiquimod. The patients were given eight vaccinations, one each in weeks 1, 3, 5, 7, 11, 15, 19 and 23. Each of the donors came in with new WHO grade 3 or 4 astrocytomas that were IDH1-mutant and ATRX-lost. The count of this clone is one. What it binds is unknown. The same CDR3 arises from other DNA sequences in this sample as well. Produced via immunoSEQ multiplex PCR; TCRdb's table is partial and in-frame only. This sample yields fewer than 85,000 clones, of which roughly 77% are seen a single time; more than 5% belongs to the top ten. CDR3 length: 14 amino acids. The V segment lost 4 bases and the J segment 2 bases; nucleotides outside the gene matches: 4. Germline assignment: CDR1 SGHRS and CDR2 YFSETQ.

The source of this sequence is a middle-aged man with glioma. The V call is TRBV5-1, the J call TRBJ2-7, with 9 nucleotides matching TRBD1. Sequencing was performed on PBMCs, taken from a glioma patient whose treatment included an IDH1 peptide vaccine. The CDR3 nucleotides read TGCGCCAGCAGCCTGGGACAGGGTCCCTACGAGCAGTACTTC. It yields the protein CASSLGQGPYEQYF.